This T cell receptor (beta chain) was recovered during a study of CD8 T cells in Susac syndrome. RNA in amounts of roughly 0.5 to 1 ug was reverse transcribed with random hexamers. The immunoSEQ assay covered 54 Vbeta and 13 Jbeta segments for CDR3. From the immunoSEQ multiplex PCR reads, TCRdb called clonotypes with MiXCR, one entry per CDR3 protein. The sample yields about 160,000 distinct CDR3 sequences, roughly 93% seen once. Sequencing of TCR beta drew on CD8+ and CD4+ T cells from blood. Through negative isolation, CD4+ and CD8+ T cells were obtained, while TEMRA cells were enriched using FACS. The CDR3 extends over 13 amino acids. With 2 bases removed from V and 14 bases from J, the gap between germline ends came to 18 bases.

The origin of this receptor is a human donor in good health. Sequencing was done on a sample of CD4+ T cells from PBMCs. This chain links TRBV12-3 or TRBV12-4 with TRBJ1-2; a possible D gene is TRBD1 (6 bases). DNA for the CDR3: TGTGCCAGCAGTTTATTTAGCAGGGGAGGTGAGACCTTC. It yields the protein CASSLFSRGGETF.